This T cell receptor beta chain is from a study of blood T cell repertoires in COVID-19. The CDR3 is made up of 17 amino acids. The germline V gene has CDR1 SGHRS and CDR2 YFSETQ. With 0 bases clipped from V and 4 bases from J, the junction kept 6 bases outside the gene matches. The assay was immunoSEQ multiplex PCR, and TCRdb's table has in-frame clones only and misses some. The sample lists about 64,000 clones, more than 75% occurring once. This chain uses TRBV5-1 with TRBJ2-1; the match to TRBD2 covers 11 bases. The receptor comes from a man older than 75 with acute or convalescent COVID-19. The sample consisted of peripheral blood. The CDR3 region is CASSLAPSGGPYNEQFF. Here the CDR3 DNA reads TGCGCCAGCAGCTTGGCGCCTAGCGGGGGGCCTTACAATGAGCAGTTCTTC.